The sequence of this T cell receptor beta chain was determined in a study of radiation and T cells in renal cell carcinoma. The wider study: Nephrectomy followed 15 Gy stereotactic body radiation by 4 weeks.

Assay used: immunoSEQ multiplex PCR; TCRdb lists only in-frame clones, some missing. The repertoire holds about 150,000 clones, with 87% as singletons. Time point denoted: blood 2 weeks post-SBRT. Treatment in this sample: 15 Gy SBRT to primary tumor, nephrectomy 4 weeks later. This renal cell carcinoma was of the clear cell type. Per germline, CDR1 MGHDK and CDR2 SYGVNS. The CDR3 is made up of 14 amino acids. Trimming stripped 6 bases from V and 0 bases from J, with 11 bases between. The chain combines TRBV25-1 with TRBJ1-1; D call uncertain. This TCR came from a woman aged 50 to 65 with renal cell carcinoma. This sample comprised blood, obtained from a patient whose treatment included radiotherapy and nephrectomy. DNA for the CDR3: TGTGCCAGCAGACCCACCCTGGTGAACACTGAAGCTTTCTTT. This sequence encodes CASRPTLVNTEAFF.